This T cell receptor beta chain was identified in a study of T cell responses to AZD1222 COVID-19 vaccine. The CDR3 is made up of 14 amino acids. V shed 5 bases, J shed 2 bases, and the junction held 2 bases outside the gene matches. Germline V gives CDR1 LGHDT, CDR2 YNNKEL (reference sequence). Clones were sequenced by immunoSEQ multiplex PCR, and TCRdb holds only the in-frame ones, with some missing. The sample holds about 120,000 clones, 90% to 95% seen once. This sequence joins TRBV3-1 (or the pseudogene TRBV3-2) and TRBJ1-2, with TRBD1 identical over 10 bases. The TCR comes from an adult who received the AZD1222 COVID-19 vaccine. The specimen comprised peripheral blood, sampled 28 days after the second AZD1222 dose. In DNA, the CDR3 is TGTGCCAGCAGCGTGGGACAGGGGAACTATGGCTACACCTTC. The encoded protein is CASSVGQGNYGYTF.